The next 8 T cell receptor beta chains were all read from a single sample in a study of shared clonotypes between healthy human individuals. Measured with immunoSEQ multiplex PCR; TCRdb has only the in-frame clones, and not every one. The sample includes 2 million to 2.5 million clones, 85% to 95% of them seen just once. Specimen: naive CD4+ T cells from PBMCs. Specified subset: CD45RA+ positively selected. These receptors were collected from a man between 18 and 35 years old in good health. Some clones in this sample may be carry-over from other donors' samples.

The J gene is TRBJ2-3, the V gene TRBV19; D ambiguous. The CDR3 runs to 14 residues. Germline V gives CDR1 LNHDA, CDR2 SQIVND (reference sequence). Trimming removed 6 bases from V and 0 bases from J, with 10 bases in between. Here the CDR3 DNA reads TGTGCCAGTAGGGGCAGGAGAAGCACAGATACGCAGTATTTT. Translated, it gives CASRGRRSTDTQYF.

This clone came up once. The chain recombines TRBV9 with TRBJ2-1; no reliable D call. V was shortened by 3 bases and J by 4 bases, with 17 bases between the two germline ends. The CDR3 length is 16 residues. Germline CDR1 is SGDLS and CDR2 is YYNGEE. CDR3 nucleotide sequence: TGTGCCAGCAGCGCCCTCGTCAGCGTAGGTTACAATGAGCAGTTCTTC. Its translation is CASSALVSVGYNEQFF.

The chain carries TRBV28 and TRBJ1-2; TRBD1 might be the D (5 bases). V was shortened by 2 bases and J by 5 bases, with 9 bases between the two germline ends. Germline V gives CDR1 MDHEN, CDR2 SYDVKM. The CDR3 spans 13 residues. The CDR3 DNA reads as TGTGCCAGCAGTTTAAGACAGACTTATGGCTACACCTTC. It translates to CASSLRQTYGYTF.

The chain uses TRBV5-1 and TRBJ2-1; D unclear. The CDR3 is 12 amino acids. Germline V gene sequence: CDR1 SGHRS, CDR2 YFSETQ. Trimming cost V 0 bases and J 8 bases, with 6 bases left between them. The CDR3 sequence: CASSLDMHEQFF. CDR3 DNA sequence: TGCGCCAGCAGCTTGGACATGCATGAGCAGTTCTTC.

J is TRBJ2-7 and V is TRBV6-5, with 7 bases lining up with TRBD2. Losses at the gene ends were 5 bases for V and 1 base for J; bases not matched to a gene: 5. The length of the CDR3 is 14 residues. The germline V gene has CDR1 MNHEY and CDR2 SVGAGI. The CDR3 reads CASSGGRGSYEQYF. The CDR3 bases are TGTGCCAGCAGTGGCGGGAGAGGATCCTACGAGCAGTACTTC.

Only one count was recorded for this clone. The rearrangement joins TRBV6-1 to TRBJ2-7; the match to TRBD2 covers 9 bases. CDR1 and CDR2 from the germline V gene are MNHNS and SASEGT. The CDR3 has 15 amino acids. Unmatched junction bases numbered 4, after V lost 4 bases and J lost 0 bases. CDR3 bases: TGTGCCAGCAGTGCAGCGGGAGGCCCCTCCTACGAGCAGTACTTC. This gives the protein CASSAAGGPSYEQYF.

The chain recombines TRBV2 with TRBJ2-7; 7 bases are a match to TRBD2. V was pared by 5 bases and J by 0 bases, with 10 bases of the junction left unmatched. This CDR3 is 16 amino acids long. Per germline, CDR1 SNHLY and CDR2 FYNNEI. The CDR3 DNA follows: TGTGCCAGCAGTTGGTTGTGGGGCGGGAGCTCCTACGAGCAGTACTTC. Protein sequence: CASSWLWGGSSYEQYF.

V is TRBV10-3 and J is TRBJ2-1, with D possibly being TRBD2 (5 bases). Germline assignment: CDR1 ENHRY and CDR2 SYGVKD. V shed 6 bases and J shed 5 bases, with 14 bases lying between them. The CDR3 sequence is 14 residues long. The CDR3: CAISPTRQNNEQFF. The CDR3 coding sequence is TGTGCCATCAGCCCAACTAGGCAAAACAATGAGCAGTTCTTC.